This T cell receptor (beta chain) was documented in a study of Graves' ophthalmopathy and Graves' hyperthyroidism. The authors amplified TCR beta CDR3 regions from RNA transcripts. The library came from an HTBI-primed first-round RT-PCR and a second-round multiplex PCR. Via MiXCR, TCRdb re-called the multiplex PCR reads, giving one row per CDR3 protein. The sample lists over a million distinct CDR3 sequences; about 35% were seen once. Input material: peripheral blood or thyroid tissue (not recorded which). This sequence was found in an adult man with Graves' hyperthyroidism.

The DNA for the CDR3 is TGCGCCAGCATCGGGCAGGAGCATTTT. This translates into CASIGQEHF. The chain has TRBV5-1 and TRBJ1-5; D not certain. Germline V gene lookup returns CDR1 SGHRS and CDR2 YFSETQ. This CDR3 is built from 9 residues. Trimming pared 6 bases from V and 14 bases from J, leaving 9 bases between.